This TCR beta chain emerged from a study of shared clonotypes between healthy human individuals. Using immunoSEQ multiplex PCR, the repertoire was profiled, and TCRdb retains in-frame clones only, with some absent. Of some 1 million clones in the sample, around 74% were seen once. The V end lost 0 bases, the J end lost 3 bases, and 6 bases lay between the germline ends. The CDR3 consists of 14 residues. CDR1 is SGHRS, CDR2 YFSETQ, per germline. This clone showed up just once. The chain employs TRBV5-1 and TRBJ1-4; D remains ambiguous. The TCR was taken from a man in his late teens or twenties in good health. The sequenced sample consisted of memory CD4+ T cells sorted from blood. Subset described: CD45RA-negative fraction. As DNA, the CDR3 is TGCGCCAGCAGCTTGGCCAGCGCTAATGAAAAACTGTTTTTT. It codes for CASSLASANEKLFF.